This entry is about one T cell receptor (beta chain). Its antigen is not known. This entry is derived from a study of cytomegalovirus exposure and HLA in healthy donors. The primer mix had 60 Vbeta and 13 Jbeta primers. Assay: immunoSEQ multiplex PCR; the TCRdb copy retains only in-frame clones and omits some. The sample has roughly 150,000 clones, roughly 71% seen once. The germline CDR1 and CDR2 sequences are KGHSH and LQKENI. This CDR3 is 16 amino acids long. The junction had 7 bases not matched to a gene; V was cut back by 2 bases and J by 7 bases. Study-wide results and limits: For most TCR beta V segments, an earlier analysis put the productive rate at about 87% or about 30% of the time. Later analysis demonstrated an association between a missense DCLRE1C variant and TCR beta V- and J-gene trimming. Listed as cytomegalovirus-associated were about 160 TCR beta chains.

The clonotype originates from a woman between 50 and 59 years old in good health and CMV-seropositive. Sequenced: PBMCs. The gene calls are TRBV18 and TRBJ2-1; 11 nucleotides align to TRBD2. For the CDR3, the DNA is TGTGCCAGCTCACCAATTCCTAGCGGGGGGTTAAATGAGCAGTTCTTC. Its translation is CASSPIPSGGLNEQFF. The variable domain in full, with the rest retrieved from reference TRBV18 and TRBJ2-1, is NAGVMQNPRHLVRRRGQEARLRCSPMKGHSHVYWYRQLPEEGLKFMVYLQKENIIDESGMPKERFSAEFPKEGPSILRIQQVVRGDSAAYFCASSPIPSGGLNEQFFGPGTRLTVL.